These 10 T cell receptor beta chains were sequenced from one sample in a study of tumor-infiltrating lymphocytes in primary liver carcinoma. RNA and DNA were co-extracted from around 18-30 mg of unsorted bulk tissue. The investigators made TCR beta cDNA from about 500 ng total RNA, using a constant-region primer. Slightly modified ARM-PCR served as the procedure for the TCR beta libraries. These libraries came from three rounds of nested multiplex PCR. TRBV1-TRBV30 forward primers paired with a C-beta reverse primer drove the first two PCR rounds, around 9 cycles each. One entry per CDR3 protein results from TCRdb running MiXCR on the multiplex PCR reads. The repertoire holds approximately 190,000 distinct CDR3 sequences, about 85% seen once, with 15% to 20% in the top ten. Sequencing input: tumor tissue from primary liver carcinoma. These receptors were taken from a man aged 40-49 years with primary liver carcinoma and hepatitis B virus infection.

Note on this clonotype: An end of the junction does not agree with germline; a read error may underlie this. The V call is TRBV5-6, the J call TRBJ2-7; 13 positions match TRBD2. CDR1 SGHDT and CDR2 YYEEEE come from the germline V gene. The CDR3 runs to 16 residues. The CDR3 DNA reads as TGTGCCAGCAGCTTAGGACTAGCGGGAGATCCCCACGAGCAGTATTTC. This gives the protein CASSLGLAGDPHEQYF.

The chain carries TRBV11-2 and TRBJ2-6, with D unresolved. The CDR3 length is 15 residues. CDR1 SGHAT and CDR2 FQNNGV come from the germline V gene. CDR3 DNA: TGTGTCACTCAGCTGCCGCGCTCTGGGGCCAACGTCCTGACTTTC. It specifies CVTQLPRSGANVLTF.

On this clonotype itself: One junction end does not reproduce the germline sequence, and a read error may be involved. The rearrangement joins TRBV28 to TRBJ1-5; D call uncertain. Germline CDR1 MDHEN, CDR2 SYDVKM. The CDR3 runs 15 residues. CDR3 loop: CASRQTPGKNQPQRF. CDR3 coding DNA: TGTGCCAGCCGCCAGACCCCGGGGAAAAATCAGCCCCAGCGTTTT.

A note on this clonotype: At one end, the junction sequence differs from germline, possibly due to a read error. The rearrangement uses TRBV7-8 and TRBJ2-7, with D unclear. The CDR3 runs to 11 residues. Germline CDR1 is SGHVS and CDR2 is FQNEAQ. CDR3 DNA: TGTGCTAACAGCTTATCCTACGAGCTGTACTTC. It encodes CANSLSYELYF.

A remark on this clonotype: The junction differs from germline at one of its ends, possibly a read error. The CDR3 is CASSTLTSGGYEQYF. Written as DNA, the CDR3 is TGTGCCAGCAGCACTTTGACTAGCGGAGGGTACGAGCAGTATTTC. This chain links TRBV6-1 with TRBJ2-7; 9 positions match TRBD2. The CDR3 extends over 15 amino acids. The germline V gene encodes CDR1 MNHNS and CDR2 SASEGT.

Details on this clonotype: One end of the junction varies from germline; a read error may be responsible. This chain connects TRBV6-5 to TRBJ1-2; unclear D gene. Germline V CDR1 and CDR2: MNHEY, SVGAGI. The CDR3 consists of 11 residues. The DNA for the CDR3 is TGTGCCAGCACTGATGGGAGAGGCTACATCTTC. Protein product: CASTDGRGYIF.

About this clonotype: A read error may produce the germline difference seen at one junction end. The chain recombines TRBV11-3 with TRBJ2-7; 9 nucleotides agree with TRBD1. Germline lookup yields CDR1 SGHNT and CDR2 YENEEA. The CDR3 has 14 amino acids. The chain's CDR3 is CATRQGVISYEQHF. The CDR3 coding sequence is TGTGCCACTCGACAGGGGGTGATTTCCTACGAACAGCACTTC.

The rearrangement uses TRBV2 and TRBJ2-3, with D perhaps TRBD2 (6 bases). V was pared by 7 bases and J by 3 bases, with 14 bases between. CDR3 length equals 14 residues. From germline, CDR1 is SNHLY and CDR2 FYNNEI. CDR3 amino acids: CASMVADKTDTQYF. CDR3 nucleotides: TGTGCCAGCATGGTAGCGGATAAGACAGATACGCAGTATTTT.

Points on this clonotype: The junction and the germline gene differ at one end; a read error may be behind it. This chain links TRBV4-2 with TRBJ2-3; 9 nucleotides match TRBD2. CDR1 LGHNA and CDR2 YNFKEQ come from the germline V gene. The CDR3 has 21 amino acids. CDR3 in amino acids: CASSQDSGLAAYRFSTDTHYF. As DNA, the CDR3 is TGTGCCAGCAGCCAAGATTCGGGACTAGCAGCATATCGATTTAGCACAGATACGCACTATTTT.

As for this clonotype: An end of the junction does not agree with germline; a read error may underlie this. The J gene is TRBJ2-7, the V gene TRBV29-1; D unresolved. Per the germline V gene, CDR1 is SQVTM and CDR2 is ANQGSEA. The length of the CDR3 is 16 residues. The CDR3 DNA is TGCAGCGCCATGACATCTAGGACCGGTACTCCCTACGATCAGTACTTC. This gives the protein CSAMTSRTGTPYDQYF.